Listed below are T cell receptor beta chains from one sample, sequenced in a study of CD8+ T cells in alopecia areata. TCRdb keeps only in-frame clones here, not all; method: immunoSEQ multiplex PCR. The sample has 200,000 to 250,000 clones; roughly two thirds are singletons. Sequencing used CD4+ T cells sorted from blood, obtained at week 0. All receptors derive from a human donor with alopecia areata. CDR3s include the opening cysteine and the closing phenylalanine or tryptophan. The D gene is left open where the match is weak. Clone size is shown for a subset of rows, as once, few, many or a class of expanded clone.

few TRBJ2-3 NA TRBV5-1 TGCGCCAGCAGCGCCTCTAGCGTTAGCACAGATACGCAGTATTTT CASSASSVSTDTQYF
NA TRBJ2-2 NA TRBV9 TGTGCCAGCAGCGTAGTGGAACGAAACACCGGGGAGCTGTTTTTT CASSVVERNTGELFF
NA TRBJ2-7 TRBD1 TRBV5-1 TGCGCCAGCAGCCTACGGGACAGGGAGCAGTACTTC CASSLRDREQYF
NA TRBJ2-3 NA TRBV30 TGTGCCTGTAAAGAGGGTACGCAGTATTTT CACKEGTQYF
NA TRBJ2-7 TRBD1 TRBV5-1 TGCGCCAGCAGCTCCCGGGACAGGGGCTTTTACTCCTACGAGCAGTACTTC CASSSRDRGFYSYEQYF
NA TRBJ1-5 NA TRBV6-6 TGTGCCAGCAGTTACAGGGAAAATCAGCCCCAGCATTTT CASSYRENQPQHF
few TRBJ2-5 TRBD2 TRBV7-2 TGTGCCAGCAGCTTACAACTAGCGGGGGGAGAGACCCAGTACTTC CASSLQLAGGETQYF
NA TRBJ2-5 NA TRBV5-1 TGCGCCAGCAGATCATCCGGAGCGGCTACCGGAGAGACCCAGTACTTC CASRSSGAATGETQYF
NA TRBJ2-5 TRBD2 TRBV15 TGTGCCACCAGCAGACTCCAGGGACTAGCACGAGAGACCCAGTACTTC CATSRLQGLARETQYF
NA TRBJ1-1 NA TRBV29-1 TGCAGCGTTGACAGGTCGAACACTGAAGCTTTCTTT CSVDRSNTEAFF
NA TRBJ1-1 NA TRBV5-1 TGCGCCAGCAGCGGGACCAACCACGGGAGGAACACTGAAGCTTTCTTT CASSGTNHGRNTEAFF
NA TRBJ1-1 NA TRBV30 TGTGCCTGGGGCACAGGGACCTCTGAAGCTTTCTTT CAWGTGTSEAFF
NA TRBJ2-3 NA TRBV29-1 TGCAGCGTCTCTCGTGGGGGTTCAGATACGCAGTATTTT CSVSRGGSDTQYF
NA TRBJ2-1 TRBD2 TRBV5-1 TGCGCCAGCAGCTTCTTGGCGGGGGTCTCCAATGAGCAGTTCTTC CASSFLAGVSNEQFF
NA TRBJ2-5 NA TRBV2 TGTGCCAGCAAATGGCAGCAAGAGACCCAGTACTTC CASKWQQETQYF
NA TRBJ2-6 NA TRBV13 TGTGCCAGCAGCACTGGGACAAACTCTGGGGCCAACGTCCTGACTTTC CASSTGTNSGANVLTF
few TRBJ2-2 NA TRBV25-1 TGTGCCAGCAGTGAAGCGGATTTCACCGGGGAGCTGTTTTTT CASSEADFTGELFF
NA TRBJ2-5 TRBD1 TRBV30 TGTGCCTGGAGACAGGGGGCTGAAGAGACCCAGTACTTC CAWRQGAEETQYF
once TRBJ2-5 NA TRBV7-2 TGTGCCAGCACCTTCGGGGGTGGACGGAGGGTGGAGACCCAGTACTTC CASTFGGGRRVETQYF
NA TRBJ1-1 NA TRBV19 TGTGCCAGTAGTATGGCAGCGAACACTGAAGCTTTCTTT CASSMAANTEAFF
NA TRBJ2-3 NA TRBV15 TGTGCCACCAGTGTTTTCGGGACTCCCGGAGATACGCAGTATTTT CATSVFGTPGDTQYF
NA TRBJ2-5 NA TRBV6-5 TGTGCCAGCAGAGGGACATTAGAGACCCAGTACTTC CASRGTLETQYF
few TRBJ2-3 NA TRBV5-1 TGCGCCAGCAGCTTGGCGGGCACAGATACGCAGTATTTT CASSLAGTDTQYF
NA TRBJ2-1 NA TRBV2 TGTGCCAGCAGTGAGATTAGCTCCTACAATGAGCAGTTCTTC CASSEISSYNEQFF
few TRBJ2-7 NA TRBV4-3 TGCGCCAGCAGCCAAGAGCACAGGCCCTTCTACGAGCAGTACTTC CASSQEHRPFYEQYF
NA TRBJ1-1 NA TRBV5-4 TGTGCCAGCAGCTTGGACCCAGCCAACACTGAAGCTTTCTTT CASSLDPANTEAFF
NA TRBJ1-1 NA TRBV29-1 TGCAGCGTCACGGGGACCACTGAAGCTTTCTTT CSVTGTTEAFF
NA TRBJ2-2 TRBD1 TRBV7-2 TGTGCCAGCAGCCCTAGGACAGGGGCGAACACCGGGGAGCTGTTTTTT CASSPRTGANTGELFF
NA TRBJ2-1 TRBD2 TRBV25-1 TGTGCCAGCGGTGGACTAGGTACTATCAATGAGCAGTTCTTC CASGGLGTINEQFF
NA TRBJ1-1 NA TRBV29-1 TGCAGCGTTGGGGCGGTTCACACTGAAGCTTTCTTT CSVGAVHTEAFF
NA TRBJ2-7 NA TRBV25-1 TGTGCCAGCAGTGGTCTGAGGTCAAAACCCTACGAGCAGTACTTC CASSGLRSKPYEQYF
few TRBJ1-1 NA TRBV7-8 TGTGCCAGCAGCCACCGGGAGGGCCAGAACACTGAAGCTTTCTTT CASSHREGQNTEAFF
NA TRBJ1-1 TRBD1 TRBV7-3 TGTGCCAGCAGCCCGACAGGGATGAACACTGAAGCTTTCTTT CASSPTGMNTEAFF
NA TRBJ1-6 TRBD1 TRBV25-1 TGTGCCAGCAGCGACCTGACAGGGATTAATTCACCCCTCCACTTT CASSDLTGINSPLHF
NA TRBJ1-1 TRBD1 TRBV16 TGTGCCAGCAGCCAAGTTTTACAGGGGCTCACTGAAGCTTTCTTT CASSQVLQGLTEAFF
once TRBJ2-7 NA TRBV11-2 TGTGCCAGCAGCTCTAAGTTGGGGTACGAGCAGTACTTC CASSSKLGYEQYF
NA TRBJ2-6 NA TRBV5-1 TGCGCCAGCAGCTTACGGCCCGGGGATGGGGCCAACGTCCTGACTTTC CASSLRPGDGANVLTF
once TRBJ1-1 NA TRBV29-1 TGCGCAGTAGAGGAAGCTTTCTTT CAVEEAFF
NA TRBJ2-3 NA TRBV4-1 TGCGCCAGCAGCTCCGCCGTTGGGATGGATACGCAGTATTTT CASSSAVGMDTQYF
NA TRBJ1-1 NA TRBV30 TGTGCCTGGAGTGTAACTGCCGCTGAAGCTTTCTTT CAWSVTAAEAFF
NA TRBJ2-3 TRBD1 TRBV29-1 TGCAGCGCGACAGGGAAGGATACGCAGTATTTT CSATGKDTQYF
NA TRBJ1-6 NA TRBV25-1 TGTGCCAGCAGTGACGGTCGTAATTCACCCCTCCACTTT CASSDGRNSPLHF
once TRBJ1-2 NA TRBV9 TGTGCCAGCAGCGTAAATGACTATGGCTACACCTTC CASSVNDYGYTF
once TRBJ2-3 NA TRBV4-1 TGCGCCAGCAGCGGGCAGAGCACAGATACGCAGTATTTT CASSGQSTDTQYF
few TRBJ2-4 NA TRBV5-1 TGCGCCAGCAGCTTAACCGAGGGAAACATTCAGTACTTC CASSLTEGNIQYF
NA TRBJ1-6 NA TRBV9 TGTGCCAGCAGCGTAGGAGGGCAGGTGAATTCACCCCTCCACTTT CASSVGGQVNSPLHF
NA TRBJ2-5 TRBD2 TRBV19 TGTGCCAGTAGTATAGTCACGAGCGGGGGGGAGACCCAGTACTTC CASSIVTSGGETQYF